A selection of T cell receptor beta chains follows, all from one sample in a study of T-cell memory formation after mild COVID-19. In TCRdb, the 5' RACE reads were re-called with MiXCR into one record per CDR3 protein. The table records 350,000 or so distinct CDR3 sequences, around 21% of them present only once. Sample: PBMCs or a T cell subset sorted from them (not recorded which). These receptors were obtained from an adult woman who had mild COVID-19 (a few samples of this study predate the infection). Cell type and time point are not known. The CDR3 runs from the conserved cysteine through the conserved F or W. D genes are given only for firm matches. Where a row states a size, it is once, few, many or the class of an expanded clone; other rows omit it.

D gene	clone size	J gene	V gene	CDR3 DNA	CDR3 protein
TRBD1	few	TRBJ2-4	TRBV15	TGTGCCACCAGCAGAGACAGGGGGCTAGCCAAAAACATTCAGTACTTC	CATSRDRGLAKNIQYF
TRBD2	NA	TRBJ2-7	TRBV5-6	TGTGCCAGCAGTCCTACTAGCGGGAGAGTCTACGAGCAGTACTTC	CASSPTSGRVYEQYF
TRBD1	NA	TRBJ2-3	TRBV12-3/TRBV12-4	TGTGCCAGCAGATTGCGACAGGGGGAGATAGATACGCAGTATTTT	CASRLRQGEIDTQYF
TRBD1	few	TRBJ2-4	TRBV7-2	TGTGCCAGCAGCTCCCGGGACAGGGGAATCGGCGCCAAAAACATTCAGTACTTC	CASSSRDRGIGAKNIQYF
NA	many	TRBJ2-1	TRBV7-2	TGTTCCGGGGGGCGTATCAATGAGCAGTTCTTC	CSGGRINEQFF
NA	NA	TRBJ2-2	TRBV5-4	TGTGCCAGCAGCTTGCTAGGGTCCGGGGAGCTGTTTTTT	CASSLLGSGELFF
TRBD2	few	TRBJ2-2	TRBV6-1	TGTGCCAGCAGTTCCGGACTAGCGGGGGCGGCCGGGGAGCTGTTTTTT	CASSSGLAGAAGELFF
NA	NA	TRBJ2-2	TRBV9	TGTGCCAGCAGCGTAACGGGGGCGCTGGGAGGGGAGCTGTTTTTT	CASSVTGALGGELFF
TRBD1	NA	TRBJ2-7	TRBV5-1	TGCGCCAGCAGCAGGGGACAGGGGGCGTCGTCCGAGCAGTACTTC	CASSRGQGASSEQYF
NA	few	TRBJ2-5	TRBV7-3	TGTGCCAGCAGCTTAACGCCCCTGGGGACCCAGTACTTC	CASSLTPLGTQYF
TRBD1	NA	TRBJ1-1	TRBV11-1	TGTGCCAGCAGCCCCAACGGACAGGGATACACTGAAGCTTTCTTT	CASSPNGQGYTEAFF
NA	NA	TRBJ1-1	TRBV12-3/TRBV12-4	TGTGCCAGCAGTTTAAACCCTTCAACGAACACTGAAGCTTTCTTT	CASSLNPSTNTEAFF
NA	NA	TRBJ2-7	TRBV29-1	TGCAGCGTTATAGCTCATCCCTACGAGCAGTACTTC	CSVIAHPYEQYF
NA	few	TRBJ2-4	TRBV4-3	TGCGCCAGCAGCCAAGAAAGAGCCACTCTCGGCGGCATTCAGTACTTC	CASSQERATLGGIQYF
TRBD1	many	TRBJ2-1	TRBV14	TGTGCCAGCAGCCAAGGGACAGGGGCCTACAATGAGCAGTTCTTC	CASSQGTGAYNEQFF
NA	few	TRBJ2-5	TRBV12-3/TRBV12-4	TGTGCCAGCAGTTCTGCGGGGCAAGAGACCCAGTACTTC	CASSSAGQETQYF
NA	few	TRBJ1-1	TRBV5-1	TGCGCCAGCAGCTCCGACCCGGTGACAGTAAACACTGAAGCTTTCTTT	CASSSDPVTVNTEAFF
NA	NA	TRBJ1-2	TRBV20-1	TGCAGTGCTCCCCGGGGCAGCTATGGCTACACCTTC	CSAPRGSYGYTF
TRBD2	NA	TRBJ2-3	TRBV9	TGTGCCAGCAGCGTAGGAGCGGGGGGTACCACAGATACGCAGTATTTT	CASSVGAGGTTDTQYF
NA	NA	TRBJ2-7	TRBV6-5	TGTGCCAGCAGTTACTCGAGGTCTCACACCTACGAGCAGTACTTC	CASSYSRSHTYEQYF
NA	few	TRBJ1-4	TRBV20-1	TGCAGTGCCTACGACAGATTTAATGAAAAACTGTTTTTT	CSAYDRFNEKLFF
TRBD1	few	TRBJ2-5	TRBV29-1	TGCAGCGTTGAAGATCGAGGGACAGGGGGCGAGACCCAGTACTTC	CSVEDRGTGGETQYF
NA	NA	TRBJ1-2	TRBV6-5	TGTGCCAGCAGCCGAGGGGGGTATAACTATGGCTACACCTTC	CASSRGGYNYGYTF
TRBD1	few	TRBJ1-6	TRBV2	TGTGCCAGCGGACTCGACAGGGATTATGGGAAGTCACCCCTCCACTTT	CASGLDRDYGKSPLHF
TRBD2	NA	TRBJ2-3	TRBV7-6	TGTGCCAGCAGCTCCGCTCTAGCGGGGGTTCACGGGGCAGATACGCAGTATTTT	CASSSALAGVHGADTQYF
NA	many	TRBJ1-1	TRBV3-1	TGTGCCAGCAGCCAAGATTTAAGGGACGAAGCTTTCTTT	CASSQDLRDEAFF